This is a list of T cell receptor beta chains from one sample in a study of T cell responses to AZD1222 COVID-19 vaccine. Assay: immunoSEQ multiplex PCR; the TCRdb copy retains only in-frame clones and omits some. The sample includes fewer than 200,000 clones, almost 90% of them seen just once. The input for sequencing was peripheral blood, taken on day 0 of AZD1222 vaccination. The source is an adult in good health. CDR3s include the opening cysteine and the closing phenylalanine or tryptophan. A D gene is named only where the DNA matches it firmly. A clone size is listed for some rows: how often the clone was seen (once, few, many), or a class if it is expanded.

v_gene	j_gene	abundance	d_gene	len	CDR3aa	CDR3nt
TRBV11-2	TRBJ2-5	NA	NA	15	CASSPYPQDQETQYF	TGTGCCAGCAGCCCCTACCCCCAGGATCAAGAGACCCAGTACTTC
TRBV9	TRBJ2-1	NA	NA	15	CASSPHRDRGREQFF	TGTGCCAGCAGCCCGCACCGGGACCGTGGAAGAGAGCAGTTCTTC
TRBV9	TRBJ2-3	NA	NA	16	CASSVGGLISTDTQYF	TGTGCCAGCAGCGTAGGAGGACTAATTAGCACAGATACGCAGTATTTT
TRBV7-9	TRBJ1-2	NA	TRBD1	15	CASSRTQDREGGYTF	TGTGCCAGCAGCCGCACTCAGGACAGGGAAGGTGGCTACACCTTC
TRBV7-9	TRBJ1-1	NA	NA	14	CASSLEGGNTEAFF	TGTGCCAGCAGCTTAGAGGGGGGGAACACTGAAGCTTTCTTT
TRBV28	TRBJ2-2	NA	TRBD2	16	CASTPLETSATGELFF	TGTGCCAGCACCCCTTTAGAGACTAGCGCGACCGGGGAGCTGTTTTTT
TRBV9	TRBJ2-5	NA	NA	15	CASTPSEGRRETQYF	TGTGCCAGCACCCCTAGCGAGGGCCGGAGGGAGACCCAGTACTTC
TRBV12-5	TRBJ1-5	NA	NA	12	CASGLINQPQHF	TGTGCTAGTGGTTTAATTAATCAGCCCCAGCATTTT
TRBV19	TRBJ2-1	NA	NA	14	CASSRAGGSGEQFF	TGTGCCAGTAGTAGGGCAGGGGGGAGCGGTGAGCAGTTCTTC
TRBV27	TRBJ1-2	NA	NA	14	CASSLKGKDYGYTF	TGTGCCAGCAGTTTAAAGGGGAAAGACTATGGCTACACCTTC
TRBV14	TRBJ2-2	NA	NA	19	CASSQDPLSRVADTGELFF	TGTGCCAGCAGCCAAGACCCTCTGTCCCGGGTCGCAGACACCGGGGAGCTGTTTTTT
TRBV27	TRBJ2-5	NA	TRBD2	15	CASSSSGRALETQYF	TGTGCCAGCAGTTCTAGCGGGAGGGCCTTGGAGACCCAGTACTTC
TRBV7-2	TRBJ2-6	NA	NA	16	CASSLVRGSGANVLTF	TGTGCCAGCAGCTTAGTGAGGGGCTCTGGGGCCAACGTCCTGACTTTC
TRBV2	TRBJ2-1	NA	NA	15	CASTPSQSSYNEQFF	TGTGCCAGCACTCCGTCTCAAAGCTCCTACAATGAGCAGTTCTTC
TRBV11-3	TRBJ1-3	NA	NA	15	CASSGGTGSGNTIYF	TGTGCCAGCAGCGGCGGGACGGGCTCTGGAAACACCATATATTTT
TRBV19	TRBJ1-4	NA	NA	15	CASSISTTTNEKLFF	TGTGCCAGTAGTATTTCTACCACAACTAATGAAAAACTGTTTTTT
TRBV9	TRBJ1-3	NA	NA	14	CASSVEGNGNTIYF	TGTGCCAGCAGCGTAGAGGGGAACGGGAACACCATATATTTT
TRBV5-5	TRBJ2-4	NA	TRBD1	16	CASRSPPGGTKNIQYF	TGTGCCAGCAGGTCCCCCCCAGGGGGCACCAAAAACATTCAGTACTTC
TRBV23-1	TRBJ1-2	NA	NA	15	CASSQSAGANYGYTF	TGCGCCAGCAGTCAATCCGCGGGGGCTAACTATGGCTACACCTTC
TRBV9	TRBJ1-6	once	NA	16	CASSSGPVSYNSPLHF	TGTGCCAGCAGCTCAGGGCCGGTTTCCTATAATTCACCCCTCCACTTT
TRBV12-2	TRBJ1-4	once	NA	16	CASRWKGAAEDEKLFF	TGTGCAAGTCGCTGGAAGGGTGCGGCGGAGGATGAAAAACTGTTTTTT
TRBV6-1	TRBJ1-2	NA	NA	15	CASSEDGGLDYGYTF	TGTGCCAGCAGTGAAGACGGGGGCCTGGACTATGGCTACACCTTC
TRBV10-1	TRBJ1-2	NA	TRBD1	16	CASSELLGQAPTKTTF	TGCGCCAGCAGTGAGCTGTTGGGACAGGCTCCCACAAAAACGACCTTC
TRBV20-1	TRBJ2-7	NA	TRBD2	11	CSPSGGYEQYF	TGCAGCCCATCGGGGGGTTACGAGCAGTACTTC
TRBV7-9	TRBJ1-1	NA	NA	14	CASNTGTTNTEAFF	TGTGCCAGCAACACCGGGACAACGAACACTGAAGCTTTCTTT
TRBV18	TRBJ1-1	NA	NA	15	CASSPAGARDTEAFF	TGTGCCAGCTCACCGGCGGGGGCGAGGGACACTGAAGCTTTCTTT
TRBV5-4	TRBJ2-7	NA	TRBD1	15	CASSPVGQGRYEQYF	TGTGCCAGCAGCCCGGTGGGACAGGGGCGCTACGAGCAGTACTTC
TRBV7-3	TRBJ1-1	NA	TRBD1	13	CASSLRQGAEAFF	TGTGCCAGCAGCTTGAGACAGGGGGCTGAAGCTTTCTTT
TRBV7-8	TRBJ1-2	NA	NA	14	CASSPTRGGNGYTF	TGTGCCAGCAGCCCTACCAGAGGCGGAAATGGCTACACCTTC
TRBV9	TRBJ2-1	NA	NA	15	CASSGRGVSYNEQFF	TGTGCCAGCAGCGGAAGGGGTGTTTCCTACAATGAGCAGTTCTTC
TRBV7-7	TRBJ2-3	NA	NA	12	CASSQEGDTQYF	TGTGCTAGCAGCCAAGAGGGAGATACGCAGTATTTT
TRBV3-1/TRBV3-2	TRBJ1-2	NA	NA	14	CASSPIGGLKGYTF	TGTGCCAGCAGTCCTATCGGGGGGCTGAAAGGCTACACCTTC
TRBV7-9	TRBJ1-5	NA	NA	16	CASSPSGQGSNQPQHF	TGTGCCAGCAGCCCCTCGGGTCAGGGTAGCAATCAGCCCCAGCATTTT
TRBV10-1	TRBJ1-3	NA	NA	15	CASSDAGSSGNTIYF	TGCGCCAGCAGTGATGCAGGGTCCTCTGGAAACACCATATATTTT
TRBV7-8	TRBJ1-5	NA	TRBD1	16	CASSSRAGTVDQPQHF	TGTGCCAGCAGCTCTAGGGCCGGGACAGTTGACCAGCCCCAGCATTTT
TRBV11-1	TRBJ2-3	few	NA	14	CASSLRDFGDTQYF	TGTGCCAGCAGCCTTCGGGACTTCGGAGATACGCAGTATTTT
TRBV28	TRBJ1-5	NA	NA	17	CASSLLPRGRGNQPQHF	TGTGCCAGCAGTTTATTACCCAGGGGAAGGGGCAATCAGCCCCAGCATTTT
TRBV5-5	TRBJ1-4	NA	NA	14	CASREAVSYEKLFF	TGTGCCAGCAGGGAAGCGGTCAGCTATGAAAAACTGTTTTTT
TRBV13	TRBJ2-7	NA	NA	14	CASSAWDGKYEQYF	TGTGCCAGCAGCGCTTGGGACGGGAAGTACGAGCAGTACTTC
TRBV5-6	TRBJ1-2	NA	NA	14	CASSPSEGRWEYTF	TGTGCCAGCAGCCCCTCGGAGGGCAGGTGGGAGTACACCTTC
TRBV19	TRBJ2-1	NA	NA	12	CASTALGNEQFF	TGTGCCAGTACGGCCCTCGGAAATGAGCAGTTCTTC
TRBV7-2	TRBJ1-6	NA	TRBD1	15	CASSYRDSYNSPLHF	TGTGCCAGCAGCTACCGGGACAGCTATAATTCACCCCTCCACTTT
TRBV19	TRBJ1-5	once	NA	14	CASRTFYSNQPQHF	TGTGCCAGTAGGACGTTCTATAGCAATCAGCCCCAGCATTTT
TRBV6-5	TRBJ1-2	NA	NA	14	CASSPSDRIYGYTF	TGTGCCAGCAGTCCATCTGACCGGATCTATGGCTACACCTTC
TRBV29-1	TRBJ1-5	NA	TRBD1	14	CSAVTGISNQPQHF	TGCAGCGCCGTGACAGGGATTAGCAATCAGCCCCAGCATTTT
TRBV13	TRBJ1-6	NA	TRBD1	14	CASSFGQGVPPLHF	TGTGCCAGCAGCTTCGGACAGGGGGTACCACCCCTCCACTTT
TRBV5-1	TRBJ1-2	NA	NA	14	CASSLARQTDGYTF	TGCGCCAGCAGCTTGGCCCGACAGACTGATGGCTACACCTTC
TRBV5-1	TRBJ1-2	NA	NA	13	CASSSGTAYGYTF	TGCGCCAGCAGCTCCGGGACGGCGTATGGCTACACCTTC
TRBV6-5	TRBJ1-5	NA	TRBD1	15	CASRPGTGGGQPQHF	TGTGCCAGCAGACCCGGGACAGGGGGCGGTCAGCCCCAGCATTTT